A selection of T cell receptor beta chains follows, all from one sample in a study of T cells in Graves' hyperthyroidism and ophthalmopathy. Using its own MiXCR run on the multiplex PCR reads, TCRdb lists one record per CDR3 protein. Of 300,000 to 400,000 distinct CDR3 sequences listed, 13% to 15% are singletons. The sequencing sample was made of blood. These receptors were taken from a woman aged 30 to 39 with Graves' ophthalmopathy. Both conserved end residues are trimmed from each CDR3. Each record gives: J gene, V gene, clone size, CDR3 protein. Size tells how often a clone was seen (once, few, many) or the class of an expanded clone, and some rows leave it out.

j_call: TRBJ2-3; v_call: TRBV28; clone_size: many; cdr3_aa: ASSPLGPESDTQY
j_call: TRBJ2-1; v_call: TRBV28; clone_size: many; cdr3_aa: ASSLLYNEQF
j_call: TRBJ1-3; v_call: TRBV5-1; clone_size: many; cdr3_aa: ASSSGTGFRDTIY
j_call: TRBJ1-4; v_call: TRBV29-1; clone_size: few; cdr3_aa: SVEPVKNEKLF
j_call: TRBJ2-7; v_call: TRBV12-5; clone_size: .; cdr3_aa: ASGLEGYEQY
j_call: TRBJ1-3; v_call: TRBV6-1; clone_size: .; cdr3_aa: ASSEIGTATGNTIY
j_call: TRBJ2-3; v_call: TRBV10-3; clone_size: many; cdr3_aa: ASKQGARDTQY
j_call: TRBJ2-5; v_call: TRBV7-2; clone_size: many; cdr3_aa: ASCLSAVIGETQY
j_call: TRBJ2-7; v_call: TRBV2; clone_size: many; cdr3_aa: ASSLTGTVSYEQY
j_call: TRBJ2-7; v_call: TRBV20-1; clone_size: .; cdr3_aa: SARGSGTSGGYEQY
j_call: TRBJ1-6; v_call: TRBV13; clone_size: many; cdr3_aa: ASSSTGQGGSPLH
j_call: TRBJ1-5; v_call: TRBV12-5; clone_size: many; cdr3_aa: ASGSRGCCNQPQH
j_call: TRBJ2-5; v_call: TRBV2; clone_size: many; cdr3_aa: ASRGRVETQY
j_call: TRBJ2-1; v_call: TRBV10-3; clone_size: many; cdr3_aa: AISETTSGGDSSYNEQF
j_call: TRBJ1-2; v_call: TRBV6-1; clone_size: many; cdr3_aa: ASSEPILRVHKLYGYT
j_call: TRBJ1-1; v_call: TRBV11-2; clone_size: many; cdr3_aa: VSSSLPRGKNTEAF
j_call: TRBJ1-1; v_call: TRBV29-1; clone_size: .; cdr3_aa: GVEDVGQVNTEAF
j_call: TRBJ1-1; v_call: TRBV7-9; clone_size: .; cdr3_aa: ASSLGTGQGRNTEAF
j_call: TRBJ2-1; v_call: TRBV20-1; clone_size: many; cdr3_aa: SARDEIAGVLEQF
j_call: TRBJ1-1; v_call: TRBV6-1; clone_size: .; cdr3_aa: ASSESLNTEAF
j_call: TRBJ2-2; v_call: TRBV28; clone_size: many; cdr3_aa: ASSDRDRGLTGELF
j_call: TRBJ1-1; v_call: TRBV12-3/TRBV12-4; clone_size: .; cdr3_aa: ASSIPQGADTEAF
j_call: TRBJ2-1; v_call: TRBV29-1; clone_size: few; cdr3_aa: SAIGGGQF
j_call: TRBJ2-5; v_call: TRBV3-1; clone_size: .; cdr3_aa: ASSHWVSGQETQY
j_call: TRBJ2-1; v_call: TRBV28; clone_size: many; cdr3_aa: ASTHRDGAATYNEQF
j_call: TRBJ1-2; v_call: TRBV19; clone_size: many; cdr3_aa: ASKQGQDYGYT
j_call: TRBJ2-7; v_call: TRBV27; clone_size: .; cdr3_aa: ASSFGGTGELY
j_call: TRBJ1-1; v_call: TRBV7-9; clone_size: many; cdr3_aa: ASSLLADTEAF
j_call: TRBJ2-1; v_call: TRBV10-3; clone_size: .; cdr3_aa: AITLMKQF
j_call: TRBJ2-7; v_call: TRBV6-1; clone_size: .; cdr3_aa: ASSHTGPGQMTLYEQY
j_call: TRBJ1-2; v_call: TRBV2; clone_size: many; cdr3_aa: ASQGRPNYGYT
j_call: TRBJ1-6; v_call: TRBV12-5; clone_size: many; cdr3_aa: ASGTLRDGFNSPLH
j_call: TRBJ2-5; v_call: TRBV20-1; clone_size: many; cdr3_aa: SATGTSGGAVQETQY
j_call: TRBJ1-5; v_call: TRBV19; clone_size: .; cdr3_aa: ASRGTAFYSNQPQH
j_call: TRBJ1-2; v_call: TRBV4-2; clone_size: many; cdr3_aa: ASSQLRDSNYGYT
j_call: TRBJ2-1; v_call: TRBV11-3; clone_size: many; cdr3_aa: ASTSVGGSYNEQF
j_call: TRBJ1-5; v_call: TRBV19; clone_size: many; cdr3_aa: ASTRGQTIQPQH
j_call: TRBJ2-7; v_call: TRBV11-2; clone_size: many; cdr3_aa: ASSLGAAGGYEQY
j_call: TRBJ2-1; v_call: TRBV6-1; clone_size: many; cdr3_aa: ASSEGRADEQF
j_call: TRBJ2-6; v_call: TRBV9; clone_size: few; cdr3_aa: ASSVKGGANVLT
j_call: TRBJ2-7; v_call: TRBV7-9; clone_size: many; cdr3_aa: ASSLVYHEQY
j_call: TRBJ2-2; v_call: TRBV5-4; clone_size: .; cdr3_aa: ASSPDITSNTGELF
j_call: TRBJ1-2; v_call: TRBV28; clone_size: many; cdr3_aa: ASRRQGMDYGYT
j_call: TRBJ2-1; v_call: TRBV11-3; clone_size: many; cdr3_aa: ASSDPRQSNEQF
j_call: TRBJ1-4; v_call: TRBV4-1; clone_size: many; cdr3_aa: ASSQDGTGRDEKLF
j_call: TRBJ2-1; v_call: TRBV14; clone_size: .; cdr3_aa: ASSSGLAGWGGEQF
j_call: TRBJ1-2; v_call: TRBV28; clone_size: many; cdr3_aa: ASSRISGTVSFDGYT
j_call: TRBJ1-1; v_call: TRBV19; clone_size: .; cdr3_aa: ASTPTRRNTEAF